This TCR beta chain was documented in a study of vaccination effects on CD4 cells after COVID-19. The study, taken as a whole, reports: Clones of infection and vaccine origin contracted markedly late after vaccination.

Isolating CD4+ T cells followed more than 9 days of culture. The cohort was immunized with two doses of either the BNT162b2 or mRNA-1273 vaccine. Each culture had half its medium swapped for IL-2 medium on days 3 and 7. CDR1 SGHRS and CDR2 YFSETQ come from the germline V gene. Losses at the gene ends were 3 bases for V and 3 bases for J; bases not matched to a gene: 4. The CDR3 extends over 16 amino acids. Assay used: immunoSEQ multiplex PCR; TCRdb lists only in-frame clones, some missing. The repertoire holds approximately 74,000 clones, with 73% as singletons. Comment on this clone: The antigen remains undetermined.

The V and J genes are TRBV5-1 and TRBJ2-3; TRBD2 matches 13 bases. This specimen consisted of CD4+ T cells from PBMCs cultured without peptide, obtained after COVID-19 vaccination. The TCR comes from a human donor who received a COVID-19 vaccine. The CDR3 region is CASSSGLAGVTDTQYF. CDR3 coding DNA: TGCGCCAGCAGCTCCGGACTAGCGGGGGTAACAGATACGCAGTATTTT. The entire variable domain, with the rest obtained from reference TRBV5-1 and TRBJ2-3, is as follows: KAGVTQTPRYLIKTRGQQVTLSCSPISGHRSVSWYQQTPGQGLQFLFEYFSETQRNKGNFPGRFSGRQFSNSRSEMNVSTLELGDSALYLCASSSGLAGVTDTQYFGPGTRLTVL.